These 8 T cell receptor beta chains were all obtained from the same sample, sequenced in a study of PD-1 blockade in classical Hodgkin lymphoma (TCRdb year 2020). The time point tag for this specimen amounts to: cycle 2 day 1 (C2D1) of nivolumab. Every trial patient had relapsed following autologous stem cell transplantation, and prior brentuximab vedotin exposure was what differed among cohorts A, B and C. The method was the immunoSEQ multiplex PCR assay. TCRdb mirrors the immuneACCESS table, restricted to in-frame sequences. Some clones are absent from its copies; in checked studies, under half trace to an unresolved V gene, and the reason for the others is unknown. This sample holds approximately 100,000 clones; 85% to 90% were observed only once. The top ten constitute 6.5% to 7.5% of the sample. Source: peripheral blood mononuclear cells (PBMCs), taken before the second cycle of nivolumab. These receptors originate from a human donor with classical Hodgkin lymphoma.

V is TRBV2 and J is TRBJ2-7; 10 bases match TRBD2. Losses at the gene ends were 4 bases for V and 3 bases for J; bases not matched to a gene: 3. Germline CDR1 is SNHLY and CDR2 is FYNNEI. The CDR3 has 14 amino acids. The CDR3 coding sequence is TGTGCCAGCAGTGGGTCTAGCGGGGGCTACGAGCAGTACTTC. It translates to CASSGSSGGYEQYF.

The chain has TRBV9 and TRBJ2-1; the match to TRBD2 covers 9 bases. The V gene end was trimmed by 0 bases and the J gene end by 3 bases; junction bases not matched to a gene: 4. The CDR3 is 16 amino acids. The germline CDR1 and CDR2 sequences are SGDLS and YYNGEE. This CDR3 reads CASSVVASGDYNEQFF. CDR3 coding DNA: TGTGCCAGCAGCGTAGTGGCTAGCGGGGACTACAATGAGCAGTTCTTC.

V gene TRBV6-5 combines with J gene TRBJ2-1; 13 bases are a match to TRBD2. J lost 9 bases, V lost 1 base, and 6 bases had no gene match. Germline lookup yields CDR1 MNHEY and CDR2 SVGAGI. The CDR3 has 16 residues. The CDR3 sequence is CASSYLTSGGASEQFF. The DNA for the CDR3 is TGTGCCAGCAGTTACTTAACTAGCGGGGGGGCCAGTGAGCAGTTCTTC.

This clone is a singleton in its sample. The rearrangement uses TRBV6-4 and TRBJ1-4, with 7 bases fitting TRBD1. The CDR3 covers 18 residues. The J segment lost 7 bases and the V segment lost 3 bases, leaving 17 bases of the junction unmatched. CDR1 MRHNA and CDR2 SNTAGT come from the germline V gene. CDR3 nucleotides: TGTGCCAGCAGTGAAAGACGTATTACGACAGGGAGTCGTGAAAAACTGTTTTTT. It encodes CASSERRITTGSREKLFF.

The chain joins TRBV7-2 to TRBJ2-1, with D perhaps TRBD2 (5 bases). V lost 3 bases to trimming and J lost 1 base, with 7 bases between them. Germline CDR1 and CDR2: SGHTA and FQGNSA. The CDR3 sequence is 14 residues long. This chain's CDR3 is CASSFPGSYNEQFF. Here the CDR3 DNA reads TGTGCCAGCAGCTTCCCGGGGTCCTACAATGAGCAGTTCTTC. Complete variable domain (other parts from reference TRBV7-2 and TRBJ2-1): GAGVSQSPSNKVTEKGKDVELRCDPISGHTALYWYRQSLGQGLEFLIYFQGNSAPDKSGLPSDRFSAERTGGSVSTLTIQRTQQEDSAVYLCASSFPGSYNEQFFGPGTRLTVL.

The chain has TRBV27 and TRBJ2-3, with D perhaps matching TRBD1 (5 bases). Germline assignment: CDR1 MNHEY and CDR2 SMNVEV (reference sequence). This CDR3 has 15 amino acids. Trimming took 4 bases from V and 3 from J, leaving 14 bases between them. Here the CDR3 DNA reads TGTGCCAGCAGTTCATTTGGTGGGGCGACAGATACGCAGTATTTT. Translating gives CASSSFGGATDTQYF.

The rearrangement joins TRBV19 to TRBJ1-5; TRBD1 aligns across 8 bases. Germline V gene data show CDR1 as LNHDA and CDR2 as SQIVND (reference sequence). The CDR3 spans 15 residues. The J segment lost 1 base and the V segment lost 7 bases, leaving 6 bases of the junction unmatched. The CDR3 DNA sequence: TGTGCCAGTATCGACAGGGGACTAAGCAATCAGCCCCAGCATTTT. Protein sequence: CASIDRGLSNQPQHF.

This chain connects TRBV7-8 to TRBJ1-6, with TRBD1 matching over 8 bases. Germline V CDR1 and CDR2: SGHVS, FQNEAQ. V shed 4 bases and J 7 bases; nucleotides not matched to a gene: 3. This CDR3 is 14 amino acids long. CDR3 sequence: CASSYDRGNSPLHF. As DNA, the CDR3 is TGTGCCAGCAGCTACGACAGGGGAAATTCACCCCTCCACTTT.